The T cell receptor beta chain under discussion was sequenced for a study of blood T cells in healthy people across ages. The J segment lost 6 bases and the V segment lost 4 bases, leaving 9 bases of the junction unmatched. The CDR3 spans 14 residues. CDR1 and CDR2 from the germline V gene are SGDLS and YYNGEE. This clonotype turned up a few times. Combining a sample-barcoded 5' primer with a J-beta primer mix, a second PCR ran for about 7 to 11 cycles. TCRdb fed the 5' RACE reads into MiXCR, producing one record per CDR3 protein. The sample has nearly 800,000 distinct CDR3 sequences, 25% seen once. The same data also contributed to another study, on T cells of mothers and their children. That report adds: The yield was over 9 million TCR beta CDR3 reads from each mother and 2.5 million to 3 million from each child.

The TCR originated in a boy aged 5-17 years in good health. The chain employs TRBV9 and TRBJ2-7, with 8 bases lining up with TRBD2. The specimen sequenced was blood. The CDR3 DNA reads as TGTGCCAGCAGCCCGGGACTAGATCGACGCGAGCAGTACTTC. This translates into CASSPGLDRREQYF. Full variable domain (remainder filled in from reference TRBV9 and TRBJ2-7): DSGVTQTPKHLITATGQRVTLRCSPRSGDLSVYWYQQSLDQGLQFLIQYYNGEERAKGNILERFSAQQFPDLHSELNLSSLELGDSALYFCASSPGLDRREQYFGPGTRLTVT.